The 27 T cell receptor beta chains presented below share a single source sample, sequenced in a study of graft-versus-host responses after intestinal transplantation. No antigen has been identified for these receptors. Sequencing used immunoSEQ multiplex PCR; TCRdb keeps in-frame clones, though not all of them. Of about 120,000 clones detected, approximately 95% appear once; the ten largest clones hold about 3.3%. The material sequenced was unstimulated CD8+ T cells sorted from spleen or lymph node cells, taken before intestinal transplant. Receptors were obtained from a human donor who received an intestinal transplant.

The rearrangement joins TRBV9 to TRBJ2-7; 7 positions agree with TRBD2. Germline lookup yields CDR1 SGDLS and CDR2 YYNGEE. This CDR3 has 14 amino acids. V lost 5 bases, J lost 5 bases, and 10 bases stayed unmatched. CDR3 sequence (DNA): TGTGCCAGCAGAGAGAACGGGGGGACTAACGAGCAGTACTTC. The encoded protein is CASRENGGTNEQYF. The whole variable domain, filled in from reference TRBV9 and TRBJ2-7, reads DSGVTQTPKHLITATGQRVTLRCSPRSGDLSVYWYQQSLDQGLQFLIQYYNGEERAKGNILERFSAQQFPDLHSELNLSSLELGDSALYFCASRENGGTNEQYFGPGTRLTVT.

The chain recombines TRBV5-1 with TRBJ2-5; TRBD1 aligns across 7 bases. The J call may be faulty, since TRBJ2-7 better matches the DNA end. The CDR3 consists of 15 residues. Germline CDR1 SGHRS, CDR2 YFSETQ. The CDR3 DNA reads as TGCGCCAGCAGCTTGGGACAGGGTGGTGTCTACGAGCAGTACTTC. Protein product: CASSLGQGGVYEQYF.

The chain employs TRBV5-4 and TRBJ2-7; D is ambiguous. The V gene lost 0 bases and the J gene lost 3 bases, with 16 bases spanning the gap. The CDR3 covers 16 residues. Per germline, CDR1 SGHNT and CDR2 YYREEE (reference sequence). In DNA, the CDR3 is TGTGCCAGCAGCTTGGGACAAACGAGGTCCCTCTACGAGCAGTACTTC. Translated, it gives CASSLGQTRSLYEQYF. Together with reference TRBV5-4 and TRBJ2-7, the CDR3 gives the full variable domain: ETGVTQSPTHLIKTRGQQVTLRCSSQSGHNTVSWYQQALGQGPQFIFQYYREEENGRGNFPPRFSGLQFPNYSSELNVNALELDDSALYLCASSLGQTRSLYEQYFGPGTRLTVT.

The chain carries TRBV11-2 and TRBJ2-5; D is perhaps TRBD2 (5 bases). Trimming removed 5 bases at V and 4 bases at J, with 17 bases between. Germline CDR1 reads SGHAT; CDR2 reads FQNNGV. There are 15 residues in the CDR3. The CDR3 protein is CASSPGPSGGETQYF. The CDR3 bases are TGTGCCAGCAGCCCCGGGCCCAGCGGAGGAGAGACCCAGTACTTC.

Turning to this clone: The conserved phenylalanine or tryptophan normally closing the CDR3 is absent here, so this likely arose from a read error. No DNA is shown, since the ends of the CDR3 on it are uncertain; the CDR3 is the one TCRdb lists. This rearrangement joins TRBV10-1 to TRBJ2-7; TRBD2 reflects the table's D call only, with no check against the DNA. Inclusive of both ends, the CDR3 amounts to 12 amino acids. Germline V gene data show CDR1 as WNHNN and CDR2 as SYGVQD (reference sequence). The CDR3: CASSEDSGGLEA.

The chain links TRBV29-1 to TRBJ2-2, with D tentatively TRBD2 (6 bases). This CDR3 region has 14 residues. V was cut by 6 bases and J by 3 bases, with 14 bases left in between. Germline CDR1 SQVTM, CDR2 ANQGSEA. The CDR3 bases are TGCAGCGTCATTCGAGGGGAGGACACCGGGGAGCTGTTTTTT. Translating it yields CSVIRGEDTGELFF.

The V and J genes are TRBV19 and TRBJ2-1; D call uncertain. There are 12 residues in the CDR3. Germline loops: CDR1 LNHDA, CDR2 SQIVND (reference sequence). Between the trimmed V and J ends, which lost 10 bases and 4 bases, there was a span of 11 bases. The CDR3 loop reads CATEDGYNEQFF. For the CDR3, the DNA is TGTGCCACCGAGGACGGTTACAATGAGCAGTTCTTC.

The rearrangement links TRBV28 to TRBJ2-7; 8 bases map to TRBD2. J was trimmed by 4 bases and V by 1 base; bases with no gene match: 9. Germline CDR1 MDHEN, CDR2 SYDVKM. The CDR3 covers 16 residues. The CDR3 loop reads CASSLLAGIQGYEQYF. The CDR3 coding sequence is TGTGCCAGCAGTTTATTAGCGGGAATCCAGGGATACGAGCAGTACTTC. Drawing the rest from reference TRBV28 and TRBJ2-7, the complete variable domain is DVKVTQSSRYLVKRTGEKVFLECVQDMDHENMFWYRQDPGLGLRLIYFSYDVKMKEKGDIPEGYSVSREKKERFSLILESASTNQTSMYLCASSLLAGIQGYEQYFGPGTRLTVT.

The chain employs TRBV29-1 and TRBJ2-7; D is possibly TRBD2 (6 bases). This CDR3 spans 13 amino acids. Germline V gene sequence: CDR1 SQVTM, CDR2 ANQGSEA. Trimming left V 4 bases short and J 3 bases short, with 13 bases between. CDR3: CSVVGRSLYEQYF. The CDR3, as DNA: TGCAGCGTTGTAGGGAGGAGCCTCTACGAGCAGTACTTC.

The chain carries TRBV11-1 and TRBJ2-2; TRBD2 matches at 7 bases. V trimming: 2 bases; J trimming: 6 bases; junction bases outside the gene matches: 9. The length of the CDR3 is 16 residues. Per the germline V gene, CDR1 is SGHAT and CDR2 is FQDESV (reference sequence). The CDR3 loop reads CASSLWGGRRSGELFF. CDR3 DNA: TGTGCCAGCAGCTTATGGGGCGGGAGAAGGTCCGGGGAGCTGTTTTTT.

The V and J genes are TRBV5-1 and TRBJ2-7; 10 positions match TRBD2. V dropped 2 bases and J dropped 5; count of bases not matched to a gene: 4. The CDR3 is 14 residues long. The germline V gene encodes CDR1 SGHRS and CDR2 YFSETQ. The CDR3 DNA reads as TGCGCCAGCAGCTTCGGCCTAGCGGGGGACGAGCAGTACTTC. This gives the protein CASSFGLAGDEQYF.

This chain joins TRBV5-1 and TRBJ2-7, with D unclear. Trimming removed 0 bases from V and 5 bases from J, with 9 bases in between. The CDR3 covers 13 residues. In germline, CDR1 is SGHRS, CDR2 YFSETQ. CDR3 sequence: CASSLETGDEQYF. CDR3 DNA: TGCGCCAGCAGCTTGGAAACGGGCGACGAGCAGTACTTC.

The genes are TRBV2 and TRBJ2-5; D call uncertain. The V gene lost 2 bases and the J gene lost 5 bases, with 6 bases spanning the gap. Germline loops: CDR1 SNHLY, CDR2 FYNNEI. The CDR3 is 12 amino acids. CDR3 nucleotide sequence: TGTGCCAGCAGTGAATACGCTGAGACCCAGTACTTC. The encoded protein is CASSEYAETQYF.

The chain links TRBV7-8 to TRBJ2-4; 11 bases align to TRBD1. The CDR3 sequence is 16 residues long. From germline, CDR1 is SGHVS and CDR2 FQNEAQ. After removal of 4 bases from V and 3 bases from J, the junction contained 5 bases not matched to a gene. The CDR3 coding sequence is TGTGCCAGCAGCTCCGGGACAGGGGGAGGCAAAAACATTCAGTACTTC. Protein sequence: CASSSGTGGGKNIQYF.

The chain is built from TRBV5-6 and TRBJ2-7, with 8 bases fitting TRBD1. There are 15 residues in the CDR3. The germline V gene has CDR1 SGHDT and CDR2 YYEEEE. Trimming removed 5 bases from V and 1 base from J; junction bases left unmatched: 8. The CDR3 DNA is TGTGCCAGCAGACCAGGGACAGGCCTTTCCTACGAGCAGTACTTC. As protein: CASRPGTGLSYEQYF.

This sequence joins TRBV27 and TRBJ1-2; no clear D. The germline V and J ends were trimmed by 3 bases and 0 bases, with 8 bases remaining between them. The CDR3 is made up of 14 amino acids. Germline assignment: CDR1 MNHEY and CDR2 SMNVEV (reference sequence). CDR3 region: CASSFGSPNYGYTF. CDR3 nucleotides: TGTGCCAGCAGTTTTGGAAGCCCTAACTATGGCTACACCTTC.

The chain recombines TRBV18 with TRBJ1-4, with TRBD1 matching over 7 bases. The CDR3 is 14 amino acids. The V segment lost 2 bases and the J segment 4 bases; nucleotides outside the gene matches: 1. Germline CDR1 KGHSH, CDR2 LQKENI. The CDR3 sequence: CASSPDRVNEKLFF. CDR3 DNA: TGTGCCAGCTCACCAGACAGGGTTAATGAAAAACTGTTTTTT.

The V gene is TRBV28, the J gene TRBJ1-1; D may be TRBD1 (6 bases). V lost 4 bases, J lost 0 bases, and 21 bases lay in between. The CDR3 consists of 18 residues. Germline CDR1 MDHEN, CDR2 SYDVKM. For the CDR3, the DNA is TGTGCCAGCAGTTCCTACTCCGATCAGGGGACTGTGAACACTGAAGCTTTCTTT. This translates into CASSSYSDQGTVNTEAFF. The whole variable domain, filled in from reference TRBV28 and TRBJ1-1, reads DVKVTQSSRYLVKRTGEKVFLECVQDMDHENMFWYRQDPGLGLRLIYFSYDVKMKEKGDIPEGYSVSREKKERFSLILESASTNQTSMYLCASSSYSDQGTVNTEAFFGQGTRLTVV.

The rearrangement joins TRBV7-2 to TRBJ2-7; weak D call: TRBD1 (6 bases). The germline V gene has CDR1 SGHTA and CDR2 FQGNSA. The CDR3 has 14 amino acids. Deletions cut 3 bases from V and 1 base from J, with 10 bases between. The CDR3 loop reads CASSFGRGSYEQYF. The DNA for the CDR3 is TGTGCCAGCAGCTTCGGCAGGGGATCCTACGAGCAGTACTTC.

This chain joins TRBV4-1 and TRBJ1-3; D ambiguous. Deletions cut 0 bases from V and 3 bases from J, with 9 bases between. Germline V gene data show CDR1 as MGHRA and CDR2 as YSYEKL. CDR3 size: 15 residues. CDR3 nucleotides: TGCGCCAGCAGCCAAGATCCGGGGAATGGAAACACCATATATTTT. It specifies CASSQDPGNGNTIYF.

The V gene is TRBV4-2, the J gene TRBJ2-1, with 11 bases that match TRBD2. This CDR3 has 16 residues. V trimming: 4 bases; J trimming: 10 bases; junction bases outside the gene matches: 12. Germline V lookup: CDR1 LGHNA, CDR2 YNFKEQ. CDR3 amino acids: CASSPHDQLAGDEQFF. CDR3 in DNA: TGTGCCAGCAGCCCCCACGACCAACTAGCGGGAGACGAGCAGTTCTTC.

The chain recombines TRBV30 with TRBJ2-5; 8 bases map to TRBD2. TRBJ2-7 explains the end of the DNA better; the J call may be wrong. The CDR3 is 13 residues long. Germline CDR1 is GTSNPN and CDR2 is SVGIG (reference sequence). In DNA, the CDR3 is TGTGCCTGGAGCGGGGGGGCGGTTAGCGAGCAGTACTTC. This gives the protein CAWSGGAVSEQYF.

The CDR3 here is CASSSGGGLGELFF. The CDR3 DNA follows: TGTGCCAGCAGCTCCGGCGGGGGCCTCGGGGAGCTGTTTTTT. V usage is TRBV11-2 and J usage is TRBJ2-2, with D possibly matching TRBD2 (7 bases). The CDR3 runs to 14 residues. V was trimmed by 4 bases and J by 7 bases, leaving 13 bases between them. From germline, CDR1 is SGHAT and CDR2 FQNNGV. Drawing the rest from reference TRBV11-2 and TRBJ2-2, the complete variable domain is EAGVAQSPRYKIIEKRQSVAFWCNPISGHATLYWYQQILGQGPKLLIQFQNNGVVDDSQLPKDRFSAERLKGVDSTLKIQPAKLEDSAVYLCASSSGGGLGELFFGEGSRLTVL.

The chain has TRBV5-6 and TRBJ1-2, with 9 nucleotides matching TRBD1. V dropped 4 bases and J dropped 0; count of bases not matched to a gene: 7. CDR3 length: 16 residues. CDR1 SGHDT and CDR2 YYEEEE come from the germline V gene. The CDR3 sequence: CASSRTGDDPNYGYTF. Here the CDR3 DNA reads TGTGCCAGCAGCAGGACAGGGGACGACCCTAACTATGGCTACACCTTC.

In the case of this clone: One end of the junction does not line up with germline, which may come from a read error. The J gene is TRBJ1-5, the V gene TRBV6-5, with D tentatively TRBD1 (5 bases). The germline V gene has CDR1 MNHEY and CDR2 SVGAGI. There are 15 residues in the CDR3. The CDR3 loop reads CASSYSTARNQPQHF. The CDR3 DNA reads TGTGCCAGCAGCTACTCGACAGCTCGCAATCAGCCCCAGCATTTT.

The gene calls are TRBV27 and TRBJ2-7; D uncertain. The CDR3 is 15 residues long. The V end was cut by 3 bases, the J end by 4 bases, with 16 bases between. Per germline, CDR1 MNHEY and CDR2 SMNVEV (reference sequence). The CDR3 coding sequence is TGTGCCAGCAGTTTTTCTACCCCCGCTCCGTACGAGCAGTACTTC. Encoded protein: CASSFSTPAPYEQYF.

The chain uses TRBV11-2 and TRBJ1-1, with no clear D. The V and J ends lost 5 bases and 6 bases respectively, with 13 bases between them. The CDR3 contains 13 residues. From germline, CDR1 is SGHAT and CDR2 FQNNGV. CDR3 sequence: CASSREGRSEAFF. The CDR3 DNA reads TGTGCCAGCAGCCGTGAGGGCAGGTCTGAAGCTTTCTTT.